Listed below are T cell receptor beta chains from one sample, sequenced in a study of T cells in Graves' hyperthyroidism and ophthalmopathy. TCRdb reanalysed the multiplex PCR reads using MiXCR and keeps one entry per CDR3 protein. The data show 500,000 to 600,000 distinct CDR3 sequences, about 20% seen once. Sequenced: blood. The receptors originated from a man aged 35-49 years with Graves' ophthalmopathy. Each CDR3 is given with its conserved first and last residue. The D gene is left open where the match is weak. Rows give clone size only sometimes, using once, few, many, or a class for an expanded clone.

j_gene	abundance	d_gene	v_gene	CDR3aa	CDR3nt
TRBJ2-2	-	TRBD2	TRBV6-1	CASRGGINTGELFF	TGTGCCAGCAGGGGGGGGATCAACACCGGGGAGCTGTTTTTT
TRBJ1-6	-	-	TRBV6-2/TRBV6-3	CASRRALYNSPLHF	TGTGCCAGCAGGCGGGCCTTGTATAATTCACCCCTCCACTTT
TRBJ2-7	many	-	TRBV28	CASIGQFYEQYF	TGTGCCAGCATAGGACAGTTTTACGAGCAGTACTTC
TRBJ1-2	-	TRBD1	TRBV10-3	CAISDDRAKNYGYTF	TGTGCCATCAGTGATGACAGGGCTAAGAACTATGGCTACACCTTC
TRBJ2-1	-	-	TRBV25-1	CASSERAVYNEQFF	TGTGCCAGCAGTGAGAGAGCGGTCTACAATGAGCAGTTCTTC
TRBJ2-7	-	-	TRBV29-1	CSVGGGQTYEQYF	TGCAGCGTTGGAGGAGGGCAGACCTACGAGCAGTACTTC
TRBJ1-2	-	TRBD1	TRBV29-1	CSAQGAGGDGYTF	TGCAGCGCCCAAGGGGCAGGGGGCGACGGCTACACCTTC
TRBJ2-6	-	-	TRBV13	CASSPREPPGANVLTF	TGTGCCAGCAGTCCGCGGGAACCCCCTGGGGCCAACGTCCTGACTTTC
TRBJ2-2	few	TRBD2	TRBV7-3	CASSGEAGENTGELFF	TGTGCCAGCAGCGGGGAAGCGGGAGAGAACACCGGGGAGCTGTTTTTT
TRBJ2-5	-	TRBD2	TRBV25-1	CASATERLAGRTQYF	TGTGCCAGCGCAACGGAACGGCTAGCGGGGAGGACCCAGTACTTC
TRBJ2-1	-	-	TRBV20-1	CSARPPYSYNEQFF	TGCAGTGCTAGACCCCCCTACTCCTACAATGAGCAGTTCTTC
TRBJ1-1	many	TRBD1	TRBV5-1	CASSRVGTGETEAFF	TGCGCCAGCAGCCGGGTCGGGACAGGGGAGACTGAAGCTTTCTTT
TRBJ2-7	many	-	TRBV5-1	CASSPSGTETYEQYF	TGCGCCAGCAGCCCATCCGGGACGGAAACCTACGAGCAGTACTTC
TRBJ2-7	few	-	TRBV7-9	CASSLTPSGGYGYEQYF	TGTGCCAGCAGCTTAACGCCTAGTGGGGGGTACGGCTACGAGCAGTACTTC
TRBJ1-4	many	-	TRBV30	CAWSSGNNEKLFF	TGTGCCTGGAGTTCTGGGAATAATGAAAAACTGTTTTTT
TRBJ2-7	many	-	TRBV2	CASSEVGGEQYF	TGTGCCAGCAGTGAAGTGGGAGGCGAGCAGTACTTC
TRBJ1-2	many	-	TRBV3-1	CASSLSGHTGYTF	TGTGCCAGCAGCTTATCTGGGCATACCGGCTACACCTTC
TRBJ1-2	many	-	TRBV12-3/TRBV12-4	CASSTTVNGYTF	TGTGCCAGCAGTACGACAGTGAATGGCTACACCTTC
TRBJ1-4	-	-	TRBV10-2	CASSESTRGLRWGDEKLFF	TGCGCCAGCAGTGAGTCGACCCGGGGTTTGAGGTGGGGCGATGAAAAACTGTTTTTT
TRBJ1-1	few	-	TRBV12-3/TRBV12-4	CASSPGGAMTEAFF	TGTGCCAGCAGCCCCGGCGGGGCGATGACTGAAGCTTTCTTT
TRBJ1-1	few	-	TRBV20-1	CSAKDRPTEAFF	TGCAGTGCTAAAGACAGGCCCACTGAAGCTTTCTTT
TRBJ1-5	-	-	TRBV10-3	CAISEGVSPQHF	TGTGCCATCAGTGAGGGGGTATCGCCCCAGCATTTT
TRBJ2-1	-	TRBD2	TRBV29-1	CSVVPGTSGSNEQFF	TGCAGCGTCGTCCCCGGGACTAGCGGGAGTAATGAGCAGTTCTTC
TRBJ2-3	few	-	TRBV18	CASSPRGVDTQYF	TGTGCCAGCTCACCACGGGGAGTAGATACGCAGTATTTT
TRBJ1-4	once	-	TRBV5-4	CASSLGRGYATNEKLFF	TGTGCCAGCAGCTTGGGCAGGGGTTACGCAACTAATGAAAAACTGTTTTTT
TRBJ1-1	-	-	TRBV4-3	CASSQDGGANTEAFF	TGCGCCAGCAGCCAAGATGGAGGCGCGAACACTGAAGCTTTCTTT
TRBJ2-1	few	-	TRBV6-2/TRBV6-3	CASSDSPGGYNEQFF	TGTGCCAGCAGTGACTCTCCCGGCGGGTACAATGAGCAGTTCTTC
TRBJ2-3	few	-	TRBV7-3	CASSQMITDTQYF	TGTGCCAGCAGCCAAATGATCACAGATACGCAGTATTTT
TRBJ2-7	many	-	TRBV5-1	CASSSGTSFVSYEQYF	TGCGCCAGCAGCTCCGGGACATCCTTCGTCTCCTACGAGCAGTACTTC
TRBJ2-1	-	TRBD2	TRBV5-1	CASSGPAAGGPSRDNEQFF	TGCGCCAGCAGCGGCCCGGCGGCGGGGGGCCCCTCTCGGGACAATGAGCAGTTCTTC
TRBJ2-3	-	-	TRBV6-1	CASRDTGTDTQYF	TGTGCCAGCAGGGACACCGGCACAGATACGCAGTATTTT
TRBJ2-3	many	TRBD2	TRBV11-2	CASSLGASGGSTDTQYF	TGTGCCAGCAGCTTAGGGGCTAGCGGGGGTAGCACAGATACGCAGTATTTT
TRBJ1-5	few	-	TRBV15	CATSRVRWGAGNQPQHF	TGTGCCACCAGCAGAGTCCGGTGGGGGGCAGGCAATCAGCCCCAGCATTTT
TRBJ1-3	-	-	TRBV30	CAWSIGSGSSGNTIYF	TGTGCCTGGAGTATTGGTTCGGGGTCCTCTGGAAACACCATATATTTT
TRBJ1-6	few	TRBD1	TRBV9	CASSVGTGGNSPLHF	TGTGCCAGCAGCGTAGGGACAGGAGGAAATTCACCCCTCCACTTT
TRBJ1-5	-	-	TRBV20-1	CSARRGSLPQHF	TGCAGTGCTCGCCGGGGATCCCTCCCCCAGCATTTT
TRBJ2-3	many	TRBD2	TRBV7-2	CASSLKGLAGYTDTQYF	TGTGCCAGCAGCTTAAAGGGACTAGCGGGATACACAGATACGCAGTATTTT
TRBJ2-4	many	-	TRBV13	CASSSGIRDIQYF	TGTGCCAGCAGCTCAGGGATTCGAGACATTCAGTACTTC
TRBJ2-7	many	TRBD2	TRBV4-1	CASSQTWGGRHLSYEQYF	TGCGCCAGCAGCCAAACATGGGGCGGGAGACATTTATCCTACGAGCAGTACTTC
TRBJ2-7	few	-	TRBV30	CACTTADVEQYF	TGTGCCTGCACGACGGCCGATGTGGAGCAGTACTTC
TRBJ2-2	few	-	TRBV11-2	CASSLQAGSLYSLAGELFF	TGTGCCAGCAGCTTACAAGCGGGTAGCCTTTACAGTCTTGCCGGGGAGCTGTTTTTT
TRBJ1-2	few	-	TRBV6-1	CATGNYRDHDYGYTF	TGTGCCACGGGCAATTACAGGGATCATGACTATGGCTACACCTTC
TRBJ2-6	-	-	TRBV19	CASSIGSTGANVLTF	TGTGCCAGTAGTATCGGGTCAACTGGGGCCAACGTCCTGACTTTC
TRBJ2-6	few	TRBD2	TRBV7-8	CASSLVREAGANVLTF	TGTGCCAGCAGCTTAGTTCGGGAGGCTGGGGCCAACGTCCTGACTTTC
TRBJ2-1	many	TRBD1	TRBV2	CASSEGQGRYNEQFF	TGTGCCAGCAGTGAAGGACAGGGGCGGTACAATGAGCAGTTCTTC
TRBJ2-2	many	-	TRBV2	CATLGAENTGELFF	TGTGCCACTCTTGGGGCAGAGAACACCGGGGAGCTGTTTTTT
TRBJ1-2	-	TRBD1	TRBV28	CASSRYRTGGYGYTF	TGTGCCAGCAGCAGGTATCGGACAGGGGGCTATGGCTACACCTTC
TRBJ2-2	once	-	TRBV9	CASSPPGLSTGELFF	TGTGCCAGCAGCCCTCCGGGACTCTCTACCGGGGAGCTGTTTTTT
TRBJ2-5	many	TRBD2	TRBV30	CAWSASGSIRETQYF	TGTGCCTGGAGTGCTAGCGGGAGTATTAGGGAGACCCAGTACTTC
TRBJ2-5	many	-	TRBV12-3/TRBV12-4	CASSLVGEVSETQYF	TGTGCCAGCAGTTTAGTGGGCGAGGTATCCGAGACCCAGTACTTC
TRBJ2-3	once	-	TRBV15	CATSREVSGTDTQYF	TGTGCCACCAGCAGAGAAGTATCCGGCACAGATACGCAGTATTTT
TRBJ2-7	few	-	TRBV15	CATSREASGGSHAYEQYF	TGTGCCACCAGCAGGGAGGCGAGTGGGGGGTCCCACGCCTACGAGCAGTACTTC
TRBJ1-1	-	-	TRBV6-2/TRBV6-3	CASHEVFTEAFF	TGTGCCAGCCACGAGGTTTTCACTGAAGCTTTCTTT
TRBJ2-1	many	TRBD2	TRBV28	CASISRGRALGIEQFF	TGTGCCAGCATTTCGCGCGGGAGGGCCTTGGGTATTGAGCAGTTCTTC
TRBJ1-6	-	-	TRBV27	CASKAPWGVRPHF	TGTGCCAGCAAGGCACCATGGGGGGTACGTCCCCACTTT
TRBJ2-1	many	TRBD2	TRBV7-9	CASSPMGLVNEQFF	TGTGCCAGCAGCCCAATGGGACTAGTTAATGAGCAGTTCTTC
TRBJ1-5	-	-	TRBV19	CASSIVGYGNQPQHF	TGTGCCAGTAGTATAGTAGGGTATGGCAATCAGCCCCAGCATTTT
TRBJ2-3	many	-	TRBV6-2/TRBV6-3	CASSEGGTPDTQYF	TGTGCCAGCTCCGAGGGAGGAACTCCAGATACGCAGTATTTT
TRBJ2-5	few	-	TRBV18	CASSPIAGTRETQYF	TGTGCCAGCTCACCAATTGCAGGGACGAGGGAGACCCAGTACTTC
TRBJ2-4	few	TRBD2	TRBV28	CASSSKTSGVSLAKNIQYF	TGTGCCAGCAGTTCCAAGACTAGCGGGGTTTCCTTAGCCAAAAACATTCAGTACTTC